These T cell receptor beta chains were read from a single sample in a study of shared clonotypes between healthy human individuals. Profiled with immunoSEQ multiplex PCR; TCRdb holds only in-frame clones, not every one. The sample includes roughly 2.1 million clones, 85% to 95% seen only once; the top ten take 1.5% to 2%. Sample: naive CD8+ T cells from PBMCs. These receptors came from a man between 18 and 29 years old in good health. Some clones in this sample may be carry-over from other donors' samples. Each CDR3 is given with its conserved first and last residue. D genes are given only for firm matches. Clone size, where shown, is once, few, many, or a class for clones that have expanded.

clone size	J gene	CDR3 length	D gene	V gene	CDR3 protein	CDR3 DNA
.	TRBJ2-1	12	.	TRBV5-1	CASSLGVDEQFF	TGCGCCAGCAGCTTGGGCGTCGATGAGCAGTTCTTC
.	TRBJ2-7	17	.	TRBV5-1	CASSLAARSPPVGEQYF	TGCGCCAGCAGCTTGGCCGCAAGGTCGCCACCCGTGGGCGAGCAGTACTTC
once	TRBJ1-4	15	.	TRBV4-1	CASSQVWGVGEKLFF	TGCGCCAGCAGCCAAGTTTGGGGGGTTGGTGAAAAACTGTTTTTT
.	TRBJ2-3	14	.	TRBV27	CASSAGSSTDTQYF	TGTGCCAGCAGTGCAGGGTCTAGCACAGATACGCAGTATTTT
.	TRBJ2-2	16	TRBD2	TRBV27	CASSFLAGPNTGELFF	TGTGCCAGCAGTTTCCTAGCGGGACCCAACACCGGGGAGCTGTTTTTT
.	TRBJ2-7	13	TRBD1	TRBV30	CASSRTGVYEQYF	TGTGCCTCGTCGCGGACAGGGGTGTACGAGCAGTACTTC
.	TRBJ2-3	15	.	TRBV9	CASSGYAGDTDTQYF	TGTGCCAGCAGCGGCTATGCCGGGGACACAGATACGCAGTATTTT
.	TRBJ2-7	14	TRBD1	TRBV9	CASSARDRTYEQYF	TGTGCCAGCAGCGCCCGGGACAGGACCTACGAGCAGTACTTC
once	TRBJ1-1	15	.	TRBV7-9	CASSLTAGAAGEAFF	TGTGCCAGCAGCCTTACTGCGGGGGCGGCAGGTGAAGCTTTCTTT
.	TRBJ2-5	13	.	TRBV7-6	CASSLNRVETQYF	TGTGCCAGCAGCTTAAATAGGGTAGAGACCCAGTACTTC
.	TRBJ2-7	15	.	TRBV15	CATSRERQATYEQYF	TGTGCCACCAGCAGGGAGAGACAGGCTACCTACGAGCAGTACTTC
.	TRBJ2-7	18	TRBD2	TRBV7-8	CASSLEGLAGPGAREQYF	TGTGCCAGCAGCTTAGAGGGACTAGCGGGACCGGGGGCTCGGGAGCAGTACTTC
once	TRBJ2-7	15	TRBD1	TRBV5-1	CASSWTGQGSYEQYF	TGCGCCAGCAGCTGGACAGGACAGGGGAGCTACGAGCAGTACTTC
.	TRBJ1-2	14	.	TRBV7-9	CATTLPGSGYGYTF	TGTGCCACTACACTACCGGGGTCCGGCTATGGCTACACCTTC
.	TRBJ1-2	17	TRBD1	TRBV27	CASSLSVGTEANYGYTF	TGTGCCAGCAGTTTATCGGTCGGGACAGAAGCTAACTATGGCTACACCTTC
.	TRBJ2-1	17	TRBD2	TRBV5-1	CASSLDSGGLIQNEQFF	TGCGCCAGCAGCTTGGATAGCGGGGGTTTGATCCAGAATGAGCAGTTCTTC
once	TRBJ2-3	15	TRBD1	TRBV14	CASSQWTGNTDTQYF	TGTGCCAGCAGCCAGTGGACAGGTAACACAGATACGCAGTATTTT
.	TRBJ2-2	16	TRBD2	TRBV7-9	CASSSTGGALTGELFF	TGTGCCAGCAGCTCAACCGGGGGGGCGCTCACCGGGGAGCTGTTTTTT
.	TRBJ2-7	16	TRBD1	TRBV27	CASSLATGGSVYEQYF	TGTGCCAGCAGTTTGGCGACAGGGGGCTCAGTCTACGAGCAGTACTTC
.	TRBJ1-4	12	TRBD1	TRBV13	CASTGGGEKLFF	TGTGCCAGCACAGGGGGTGGCGAAAAACTGTTTTTT
once	TRBJ2-5	12	.	TRBV29-1	CSIRGEVETQYF	TGCAGCATTCGTGGGGAGGTAGAGACCCAGTACTTC
.	TRBJ2-7	14	.	TRBV11-2	CASSLAPSSWEQYF	TGTGCCAGCAGCTTAGCCCCCAGTTCGTGGGAGCAGTACTTC
.	TRBJ1-1	13	.	TRBV28	CASEFGGDTEAFF	TGTGCCAGCGAGTTTGGAGGGGACACTGAAGCTTTCTTT
few	TRBJ2-7	13	.	TRBV18	CASSPPISYEQYF	TGTGCCAGCTCACCACCGATCAGCTACGAGCAGTACTTC
.	TRBJ2-3	12	.	TRBV29-1	CSVVGSPDTQYF	TGCAGCGTTGTAGGCTCCCCAGATACGCAGTATTTT
.	TRBJ2-7	13	.	TRBV6-1	CASSEGTSYEQYF	TGTGCCAGCAGTGAAGGGACCTCCTACGAGCAGTACTTC
.	TRBJ2-7	14	.	TRBV19	CASSSGTGWYEQYF	TGTGCCAGTAGTTCAGGAACAGGGTGGTACGAGCAGTACTTC
.	TRBJ2-1	18	.	TRBV11-2	CASSHTRGMGRADNEQFF	TGTGCCAGCAGCCACACTCGGGGGATGGGGCGGGCAGACAATGAGCAGTTCTTC
.	TRBJ2-1	13	.	TRBV25-1	CASSGTIRNEQFF	TGTGCCAGCAGTGGGACTATCAGGAATGAGCAGTTCTTC
few	TRBJ2-7	12	.	TRBV7-2	CASREIGWGQYF	TGTGCCAGCAGGGAAATAGGGTGGGGGCAGTACTTC
.	TRBJ1-1	16	.	TRBV5-1	CASSLGGVLGNTEAFF	TGCGCCAGCAGCTTGGGGGGAGTGCTCGGGAACACTGAAGCTTTCTTT
.	TRBJ1-4	15	TRBD1	TRBV2	CASWGKGQGNEKLFF	TGTGCCAGCTGGGGAAAGGGACAGGGTAATGAAAAACTGTTTTTT
.	TRBJ2-7	14	TRBD2	TRBV7-8	CASNSLAGPYEQYF	TGTGCCAGCAACTCACTAGCGGGTCCCTACGAGCAGTACTTC
.	TRBJ1-5	16	.	TRBV27	CASSLSWGDYNQPQHF	TGTGCCAGCAGTTTATCGTGGGGGGATTACAATCAGCCCCAGCATTTT
.	TRBJ2-7	15	TRBD2	TRBV25-1	CASRGLAGIFYEQYF	TGTGCCAGCCGCGGACTAGCGGGGATATTTTACGAGCAGTACTTC
.	TRBJ2-1	16	.	TRBV11-2	CASSLEPAGSYNEQFF	TGTGCCAGCAGCTTGGAACCCGCGGGCTCCTACAATGAGCAGTTCTTC
.	TRBJ2-1	15	TRBD2	TRBV2	CASSTSGSSYNEQFF	TGTGCCAGCAGTACTAGCGGCAGCTCCTACAATGAGCAGTTCTTC
.	TRBJ1-1	14	TRBD1	TRBV28	CATTQGGLNTEAFF	TGTGCCACTACACAGGGGGGTTTGAACACTGAAGCTTTCTTT
.	TRBJ2-7	15	TRBD1	TRBV6-1	CASSEDHGQGYEQYF	TGTGCCAGCAGTGAAGACCACGGACAGGGCTACGAGCAGTACTTC
.	TRBJ2-1	16	.	TRBV28	CASSFLITYTDNEQFF	TGTGCCAGCAGTTTTTTAATTACTTATACCGACAATGAGCAGTTCTTC
.	TRBJ1-5	19	.	TRBV19	CASSFVRGRQLYSNQPQHF	TGTGCCAGTAGTTTTGTCAGGGGCAGGCAATTATATAGCAATCAGCCCCAGCATTTT
.	TRBJ2-7	14	TRBD1	TRBV7-9	CASSNPDRNYEQYF	TGTGCCAGCAGCAACCCGGACAGGAACTACGAGCAGTACTTC
once	TRBJ1-1	13	.	TRBV27	CASSMSANTEAFF	TGTGCCAGCAGTATGAGTGCGAACACTGAAGCTTTCTTT
.	TRBJ2-7	15	.	TRBV27	CASSSGPSRHYEQYF	TGTGCCAGCAGCTCGGGACCCTCTCGCCACTACGAGCAGTACTTC
.	TRBJ1-1	13	.	TRBV10-3	CAIRGQGNTEAFF	TGTGCCATCAGAGGCCAGGGGAACACTGAAGCTTTCTTT
.	TRBJ2-7	16	TRBD2	TRBV28	CASSLTLRLAGVKQYF	TGTGCCAGCAGTTTAACGTTAAGGCTAGCGGGAGTGAAGCAGTACTTC
.	TRBJ2-2	11	.	TRBV6-6	CASSLGWELFF	TGTGCCAGCAGCCTTGGATGGGAGCTGTTTTTT
.	TRBJ2-3	17	TRBD2	TRBV27	CASSSRTSGDLGDTQYF	TGTGCCAGCAGTTCGCGGACTAGCGGGGATTTAGGAGATACGCAGTATTTT
.	TRBJ2-7	14	.	TRBV27	CASSLLGLSYEQYF	TGTGCCAGCAGTTTATTGGGGTTGTCCTACGAGCAGTACTTC
.	TRBJ1-2	15	.	TRBV27	CASSPRVGAAEGYTF	TGTGCCAGCAGCCCCCGAGTGGGCGCGGCTGAGGGCTACACCTTC
.	TRBJ1-4	14	.	TRBV27	CASSLRVFNEKLFF	TGTGCCAGCAGTCTCCGGGTCTTTAATGAAAAACTGTTTTTT
.	TRBJ2-7	20	.	TRBV1	CTSSQGFADRESRSSYEQYF	TGCACCAGCAGCCAAGGATTTGCGGACAGGGAGTCCCGAAGCTCCTACGAGCAGTACTTC
once	TRBJ1-5	14	.	TRBV25-1	CASSELPGDQPQHF	TGTGCCAGCAGTGAATTACCAGGGGATCAGCCCCAGCATTTT
few	TRBJ1-5	15	.	TRBV19	CASSIRDTSNQPQHF	TGTGCCAGTAGTATCCGGGACACTAGCAATCAGCCCCAGCATTTT
.	TRBJ2-7	12	TRBD1	TRBV28	CASSLDRGEQYF	TGTGCCAGCAGTCTCGACAGGGGCGAGCAGTACTTC
once	TRBJ2-3	18	.	TRBV27	CASSFLGFVRDATDTQYF	TGTGCCAGCAGTTTTTTGGGGTTTGTGAGGGATGCTACAGATACGCAGTATTTT
.	TRBJ2-7	13	.	TRBV27	CASSLRGPYEQYF	TGTGCCAGCAGCCTACGGGGTCCCTACGAGCAGTACTTC
.	TRBJ2-7	16	TRBD2	TRBV4-3	CASSRNGLAGAYEQYF	TGCGCCAGCAGCCGAAATGGACTAGCGGGAGCCTACGAGCAGTACTTC
.	TRBJ1-1	19	TRBD1	TRBV10-3	CASNRDSLGVREGSTEAFF	TGTGCCTCGAACCGGGACAGTCTAGGAGTCAGGGAGGGGAGCACTGAAGCTTTCTTT
.	TRBJ1-2	15	.	TRBV6-5	CASSSLPATAWGYTF	TGTGCCAGCAGTTCTTTGCCCGCGACGGCCTGGGGCTACACCTTC